Given below is one TCR beta chain in context. These data belong to a study of T-cell reconstitution after alpha-beta-depleted transplantation in children. V gave up 2 bases and J gave up 4 bases, with 5 bases separating them. Per the germline V gene, CDR1 is LGHNT and CDR2 is FRNRAP. This CDR3 comprises 13 residues. Preparation of the TCRbeta library used unique molecular identifiers. TCRdb used MiXCR to reprocess the PCR reads, holding one entry per CDR3 protein. The data show about 100,000 distinct CDR3 sequences, with around 6% seen just once and 5.5% to 6.5% held by the top ten. The rearrangement links TRBV12-5 to TRBJ2-2; D is ambiguous. This TCR derives from a female patient younger than 10 who had a stem cell transplant for Fanconi anemia, so the T cells may come from the graft donor. This material consisted of PBMCs, mostly from graft donor cells, taken 60 days after TCRalphabeta/CD19-depleted stem cell transplant. CDR3 bases: TGTGCTAGTGGTTTGTTTAGCACCGGGGAGCTGTTTTTT. Its protein is CASGLFSTGELFF.